This T cell receptor (beta chain) is drawn from a study of shared clonotypes between healthy human individuals. General study findings and limits: Sampling covered blood only; tissue repertoires likely differ.

Samples underwent the assay at deep level. Each PCR replicate from the sorted subsets contained 150 to 250 ng DNA, which is about 30,000 T cell genomes. Assay used: immunoSEQ multiplex PCR; TCRdb lists only in-frame clones, some missing. The table has roughly 1 million clones, approximately 80% seen once. Of note for this clone: What it binds is not known.

Germline V gene data show CDR1 as SNHLY and CDR2 as FYNNEI. V was trimmed by 7 bases and J by 1 base, leaving 11 bases between them. The CDR3 is 14 amino acids. This receptor was identified in a man younger than 35 in good health. Some clones in this sample may be carry-over from other donors' samples. Source material: memory CD4+ T cells from PBMCs. The subset denotes: CD45RA-negative fraction. The chain recombines TRBV2 with TRBJ1-3; D remains ambiguous. CDR3 sequence (DNA): TGTGCCAGCAATCGGGCAGGTTCTGGAAACACCATATATTTT. Translated: CASNRAGSGNTIYF.